The 11 T cell receptor beta chains below come from one sample, sequenced in a study of OX40 agonist ivuxolimab in advanced cancers. Libraries were prepared through the immunoSEQ multiplex PCR assay. Drawn from immuneACCESS, this table holds only the in-frame rearrangements with V and J called that TCRdb kept. Clones are partly lost; checked studies trace under half to an unresolved V gene and leave the rest unexplained. Present in this sample are about 33,000 clones, about 81% of which were seen just once. Together, the top ten hold about a fifth of the sample. Sequencing used CD4+ or CD8+ T cells sorted from blood, obtained in a trial of the OX40 agonist ivuxolimab. These receptors were collected from an adult with an advanced solid tumor such as melanoma, head and neck, liver or kidney cancer.

This chain joins TRBV7-2 and TRBJ2-3; no reliable D call. The V and J ends lost 3 bases and 2 bases respectively, with 3 bases between them. The germline CDR1 and CDR2 sequences are SGHTA and FQGNSA. This CDR3 has 12 amino acids. The CDR3 DNA reads TGTGCCAGCAGCTTTTACACAGATACGCAGTATTTT. Amino acid sequence: CASSFYTDTQYF. Complete variable domain (other parts from reference TRBV7-2 and TRBJ2-3): GAGVSQSPSNKVTEKGKDVELRCDPISGHTALYWYRQSLGQGLEFLIYFQGNSAPDKSGLPSDRFSAERTGGSVSTLTIQRTQQEDSAVYLCASSFYTDTQYFGPGTRLTVL.

The V call is TRBV19, the J call TRBJ2-7, with TRBD1 identical over 8 bases. Losses at the gene ends were 5 bases for V and 5 bases for J; bases not matched to a gene: 11. Germline-derived CDR1 and CDR2 are LNHDA and SQIVND (reference sequence). The CDR3 contains 15 residues. In nucleotides, the CDR3 is TGTGCCAGTAGTTTACGCCAGGGGGCGGTCAACGAGCAGTACTTC. Protein sequence: CASSLRQGAVNEQYF. The full variable domain, its missing parts supplied by reference TRBV19 and TRBJ2-7, is DGGITQSPKYLFRKEGQNVTLSCEQNLNHDAMYWYRQDPGQGLRLIYYSQIVNDFQKGDIAEGYSVSREKKESFPLTVTSAQKNPTAFYLCASSLRQGAVNEQYFGPGTRLTVT.

The chain carries TRBV28 and TRBJ1-3; perhaps TRBD1 as D (5 bases). Germline V gene data show CDR1 as MDHEN and CDR2 as SYDVKM. This CDR3 contains 15 residues. Between the trimmed V and J ends, which lost 2 bases and 4 bases, there was a span of 12 bases. The CDR3 spells CASSLRGSGGNTIYF. DNA of the CDR3: TGTGCCAGCAGTTTAAGGGGTTCAGGAGGAAACACCATATATTTT.

Of note for this clone: At one of its ends the junction is not consistent with the germline gene, which may arise from a read error. This CDR3 is CAWRGASGSNEQYF. CDR3 in DNA: TGTGCCTGGAGGGGGGCGTCTGGCTCCAACGAGCAGTACTTC. The chain couples TRBV30 to TRBJ2-7; a possible D gene is TRBD1 (6 bases). This CDR3 is 14 amino acids long. Germline lookup yields CDR1 GTSNPN and CDR2 SVGIG (reference sequence).

This rearrangement joins TRBV9 to TRBJ2-3, with D unclear. Between the trimmed V and J ends, which lost 3 bases and 3 bases, there was a span of 17 bases. Germline V lookup: CDR1 SGDLS, CDR2 YYNGEE. This CDR3 comprises 16 residues. The CDR3 protein is CASSAQILLSTDTQYF. The DNA for the CDR3 is TGTGCCAGCAGCGCCCAGATCCTACTATCTACAGATACGCAGTATTTT.

This clone was detected only a few times. J is TRBJ1-5 and V is TRBV30; D is ambiguous. The CDR3 consists of 14 residues. Germline V lookup: CDR1 GTSNPN, CDR2 SVGIG (reference sequence). V was shortened by 1 base and J by 2 bases, with 9 bases between the two germline ends. DNA of the CDR3: TGTGCCTGGAGTGATATTTCGGGCAATCAGCCCCAGCATTTT. Its translation is CAWSDISGNQPQHF.

The sample holds one count of this clone. The chain links TRBV10-1 to TRBJ2-5, with unresolved D. V was trimmed by 6 bases and J by 5 bases, leaving 16 bases between them. Germline V gene lookup returns CDR1 WNHNN and CDR2 SYGVQD (reference sequence). This CDR3 has 14 residues. The CDR3 DNA follows: TGCGCCAGCAGCCAAGACACCAGCCGGGAGACCCAGTACTTC. It codes for CASSQDTSRETQYF.

This clone is a singleton in its sample. The chain links TRBV27 to TRBJ2-7, with D unresolved. The germline gives CDR1 MNHEY, CDR2 SMNVEV (reference sequence). Trimming shortened V by 10 bases and J by 7 bases, and 23 bases separated the two germline ends. The CDR3 runs 14 residues. The CDR3 bases are TGTGCCACCCGAACCCCGGACCGGTCTGGGGAGCAGTACTTC. It codes for CATRTPDRSGEQYF.

The V and J genes are TRBV11-2 and TRBJ2-6; D is undetermined. The germline V gene has CDR1 SGHAT and CDR2 FQNNGV. Trimming pared 0 bases from V and 2 bases from J, leaving 11 bases between. CDR3 length: 17 amino acids. The CDR3 sequence is CASSLDARQAGANVLTF. In DNA, the CDR3 is TGTGCCAGCAGCTTAGATGCTCGGCAAGCTGGGGCCAACGTCCTGACTTTC.

The chain links TRBV4-1 to TRBJ2-3; D is perhaps TRBD1 (6 bases). Per germline, CDR1 MGHRA and CDR2 YSYEKL. CDR3 size: 14 residues. V gave up 4 bases and J gave up 6 bases, with 14 bases separating them. The CDR3 sequence: CASSPKGVVDTQYF. As DNA, the CDR3 is TGCGCCAGCAGCCCTAAGGGGGTTGTGGATACGCAGTATTTT.

The chain joins TRBV7-8 to TRBJ2-3; D is unclear. CDR1 and CDR2 (germline): SGHVS, FQNEAQ. The CDR3 totals 14 residues. V was shortened by 5 bases and J by 0 bases, with 9 bases between the two germline ends. The CDR3 loop is CASSLQASTDTQYF. DNA of the CDR3: TGTGCCAGCAGCCTTCAGGCTAGCACAGATACGCAGTATTTT.